The rows below give T cell receptor beta chains drawn from one sample of a study of cytomegalovirus exposure and HLA in healthy donors. Repertoires were generated with immunoSEQ multiplex PCR, while TCRdb's copy carries only in-frame clones and drops some. The sample holds roughly 250,000 clones, approximately 86% seen once. The source material was PBMCs. The receptors stem from a woman between 25 and 40 years old in good health and CMV-seropositive. CDR3s include the opening cysteine and the closing phenylalanine or tryptophan. The order of the fields is clone size, D gene, V gene, J gene, CDR3 protein, CDR3 DNA. The D gene is left open where the match is weak. Only part of the rows carry a size: once, few, many, or a class if the clone is expanded.

abundance: -; d_gene: -; v_gene: TRBV6-1; j_gene: TRBJ1-1; CDR3aa: CAIIWTFYGTEAFF; CDR3nt: TGTGCCATCATATGGACATTCTACGGTACTGAAGCTTTCTTT
abundance: -; d_gene: TRBD2; v_gene: TRBV11-2; j_gene: TRBJ2-5; CDR3aa: CASRTLAQHWETQYF; CDR3nt: TGTGCCAGCAGGACACTAGCGCAACACTGGGAGACCCAGTACTTC
abundance: -; d_gene: -; v_gene: TRBV7-9; j_gene: TRBJ1-1; CDR3aa: CASSYRGGWSEAFF; CDR3nt: TGTGCCAGCAGCTACCGCGGAGGTTGGAGTGAAGCTTTCTTT
abundance: -; d_gene: -; v_gene: TRBV11-3; j_gene: TRBJ2-1; CDR3aa: CASSLSQEYNEQFF; CDR3nt: TGTGCCAGCAGCTTATCCCAGGAATACAATGAGCAGTTCTTC
abundance: -; d_gene: -; v_gene: TRBV28; j_gene: TRBJ1-5; CDR3aa: CASSPVRQASNQPQHF; CDR3nt: TGTGCCAGCAGCCCCGTCCGACAGGCTAGCAATCAGCCCCAGCATTTT
abundance: -; d_gene: TRBD1; v_gene: TRBV5-1; j_gene: TRBJ1-3; CDR3aa: CASSLGQGRPGNTIYF; CDR3nt: TGCGCCAGCAGCTTGGGACAGGGTCGGCCTGGAAACACCATATATTTT
abundance: -; d_gene: -; v_gene: TRBV28; j_gene: TRBJ1-2; CDR3aa: CASSLGDYGYTF; CDR3nt: TGTGCCAGCAGCCTAGGAGACTATGGCTACACCTTC
abundance: -; d_gene: -; v_gene: TRBV7-9; j_gene: TRBJ2-5; CDR3aa: CASSLRAAYQETQYF; CDR3nt: TGTGCCAGCAGCTTACGCGCGGCGTACCAAGAGACCCAGTACTTC
abundance: -; d_gene: -; v_gene: TRBV6-5; j_gene: TRBJ2-3; CDR3aa: CASSYEGGQNTDTQYF; CDR3nt: TGTGCCAGCAGTTACGAGGGGGGACAGAACACAGATACGCAGTATTTT
abundance: -; d_gene: TRBD1; v_gene: TRBV18; j_gene: TRBJ2-3; CDR3aa: CASSLTGASTDTQYF; CDR3nt: TGTGCCAGCTCATTGACAGGGGCCAGCACAGATACGCAGTATTTT
abundance: -; d_gene: TRBD2; v_gene: TRBV27; j_gene: TRBJ2-7; CDR3aa: CASRPQGGTSGSSYEQYF; CDR3nt: TGTGCCAGCAGACCTCAGGGCGGGACTAGCGGATCCTCCTACGAGCAGTACTTC
abundance: -; d_gene: -; v_gene: TRBV15; j_gene: TRBJ2-7; CDR3aa: CATSREGAGSYEQYF; CDR3nt: TGTGCCACCAGCAGGGAGGGAGCAGGCTCCTACGAGCAGTACTTC
abundance: -; d_gene: TRBD2; v_gene: TRBV27; j_gene: TRBJ2-7; CDR3aa: CASSLASGYEQYF; CDR3nt: TGTGCCAGCAGTTTGGCTAGCGGATACGAGCAGTACTTC
abundance: -; d_gene: TRBD1; v_gene: TRBV10-3; j_gene: TRBJ2-7; CDR3aa: CASRTGRDEQYF; CDR3nt: TGTGCCAGCCGGACAGGGCGCGACGAGCAGTACTTC
abundance: -; d_gene: TRBD2; v_gene: TRBV10-1; j_gene: TRBJ2-1; CDR3aa: CASSESRASGDNEQFF; CDR3nt: TGCGCCAGCAGTGAGTCAAGGGCTAGCGGCGACAATGAGCAGTTCTTC
abundance: -; d_gene: TRBD1; v_gene: TRBV6-5; j_gene: TRBJ1-1; CDR3aa: CASCRQGLMNTEAFF; CDR3nt: TGTGCCAGTTGTAGACAGGGACTCATGAACACTGAAGCTTTCTTT
abundance: -; d_gene: -; v_gene: TRBV9; j_gene: TRBJ2-3; CDR3aa: CASSVGISLYGELTNTQYF; CDR3nt: TGTGCCAGCAGCGTAGGGATCTCACTCTACGGGGAATTGACAAATACGCAGTATTTT
abundance: -; d_gene: -; v_gene: TRBV7-6; j_gene: TRBJ1-1; CDR3aa: CASSLAVTGRPNTEAFF; CDR3nt: TGTGCCAGCAGCTTAGCGGTCACAGGGAGACCGAACACTGAAGCTTTCTTT
abundance: -; d_gene: TRBD1; v_gene: TRBV18; j_gene: TRBJ2-5; CDR3aa: CASSGGTEETQYF; CDR3nt: TGTGCCAGCTCGGGTGGGACAGAAGAGACCCAGTACTTC
abundance: -; d_gene: TRBD1; v_gene: TRBV29-1; j_gene: TRBJ2-7; CDR3aa: CSARQGFNEQYF; CDR3nt: TGCAGCGCTCGACAGGGGTTCAACGAGCAGTACTTC
abundance: once; d_gene: TRBD2; v_gene: TRBV11-3; j_gene: TRBJ2-5; CDR3aa: CASSSSGSWQTQYF; CDR3nt: TGTGCCAGCAGCTCTAGCGGGAGCTGGCAGACCCAGTACTTC
abundance: -; d_gene: TRBD1; v_gene: TRBV4-1; j_gene: TRBJ2-7; CDR3aa: CASSQVTGYLYEQYF; CDR3nt: TGCGCCAGCAGCCAAGTGACAGGGTATTTGTACGAGCAGTACTTC
abundance: -; d_gene: -; v_gene: TRBV5-1; j_gene: TRBJ1-5; CDR3aa: CASSLDVNNQPQHF; CDR3nt: TGCGCCAGCAGCTTGGATGTCAACAATCAGCCCCAGCATTTT
abundance: -; d_gene: TRBD1; v_gene: TRBV25-1; j_gene: TRBJ1-1; CDR3aa: CASSYSGQGVKNTEAFF; CDR3nt: TGTGCCAGCAGTTACTCGGGACAGGGGGTCAAGAACACTGAAGCTTTCTTT
abundance: once; d_gene: -; v_gene: TRBV15; j_gene: TRBJ1-3; CDR3aa: CATSRGEGASGNTIYF; CDR3nt: TGTGCCACCAGCAGAGGTGAGGGAGCCTCTGGAAACACCATATATTTT
abundance: once; d_gene: -; v_gene: TRBV4-1; j_gene: TRBJ1-1; CDR3aa: CASSPQGSTEAFF; CDR3nt: TGCGCCAGCAGCCCCCAGGGGAGCACTGAAGCTTTCTTT
abundance: -; d_gene: TRBD1; v_gene: TRBV7-7; j_gene: TRBJ2-7; CDR3aa: CASSLGGSGQGYEQYF; CDR3nt: TGTGCTAGCAGCTTGGGGGGTTCGGGACAGGGCTACGAGCAGTACTTC
abundance: -; d_gene: -; v_gene: TRBV30; j_gene: TRBJ1-1; CDR3aa: CAWSSIRDGTEAFF; CDR3nt: TGTGCCTGGAGTAGTATCAGGGATGGAACTGAAGCTTTCTTT
abundance: -; d_gene: -; v_gene: TRBV5-1; j_gene: TRBJ2-2; CDR3aa: CASSFQATGELFF; CDR3nt: TGCGCCAGCAGCTTCCAAGCGACCGGGGAGCTGTTTTTT
abundance: -; d_gene: -; v_gene: TRBV6-5; j_gene: TRBJ2-3; CDR3aa: CASSYTQQGNTDTQYF; CDR3nt: TGTGCCAGCAGTTACACACAACAGGGAAACACAGATACGCAGTATTTT
abundance: -; d_gene: -; v_gene: TRBV9; j_gene: TRBJ2-1; CDR3aa: CASTLGRDKYNEQFF; CDR3nt: TGTGCCAGCACTCTTGGGCGGGATAAATACAATGAGCAGTTCTTC
abundance: few; d_gene: -; v_gene: TRBV30; j_gene: TRBJ1-5; CDR3aa: CAWSMEGAGNQPQHF; CDR3nt: TGTGCCTGGAGTATGGAAGGGGCTGGCAATCAGCCCCAGCATTTT
abundance: -; d_gene: TRBD2; v_gene: TRBV11-3; j_gene: TRBJ2-5; CDR3aa: CASSIRTSAQETQYF; CDR3nt: TGTGCCAGCAGCATACGGACTAGCGCCCAAGAGACCCAGTACTTC
abundance: -; d_gene: -; v_gene: TRBV10-3; j_gene: TRBJ2-3; CDR3aa: CAISSVRGTEVTDTQYF; CDR3nt: TGTGCCATCAGCTCCGTCCGGGGAACGGAGGTCACAGATACGCAGTATTTT
abundance: -; d_gene: -; v_gene: TRBV7-6; j_gene: TRBJ2-2; CDR3aa: CASSLARTNTGELFF; CDR3nt: TGTGCCAGCAGCTTAGCGCGGACGAACACCGGGGAGCTGTTTTTT
abundance: few; d_gene: -; v_gene: TRBV7-2; j_gene: TRBJ1-2; CDR3aa: CASSPTQYGYTF; CDR3nt: TGTGCCAGCAGCCCTACACAGTATGGCTACACCTTC
abundance: -; d_gene: TRBD1; v_gene: TRBV11-3; j_gene: TRBJ1-2; CDR3aa: CASSKNMMTGEGYGYTF; CDR3nt: TGTGCCAGCAGCAAAAACATGATGACAGGGGAGGGGTATGGCTACACCTTC
abundance: -; d_gene: TRBD1; v_gene: TRBV6-5; j_gene: TRBJ2-7; CDR3aa: CASSDGQGSYEQYF; CDR3nt: TGTGCCAGCAGTGATGGACAGGGATCCTACGAGCAGTACTTC
abundance: -; d_gene: -; v_gene: TRBV10-3; j_gene: TRBJ1-1; CDR3aa: CAISESTSSTEAFF; CDR3nt: TGTGCCATCAGTGAGTCGACTTCCAGCACTGAAGCTTTCTTT
abundance: -; d_gene: -; v_gene: TRBV27; j_gene: TRBJ2-2; CDR3aa: CASSFTDTGELFF; CDR3nt: TGTGCCAGCAGTTTCACAGACACCGGGGAGCTGTTTTTT
abundance: -; d_gene: -; v_gene: TRBV7-6; j_gene: TRBJ2-7; CDR3aa: CASSGGQYYEQYF; CDR3nt: TGTGCCAGCAGCGGTGGACAGTATTACGAGCAGTACTTC
abundance: -; d_gene: -; v_gene: TRBV27; j_gene: TRBJ2-7; CDR3aa: CASSLGRGSSYEQYF; CDR3nt: TGTGCCAGCAGCTTAGGCCGGGGATCCTCCTACGAGCAGTACTTC
abundance: -; d_gene: -; v_gene: TRBV30; j_gene: TRBJ1-1; CDR3aa: CAWSPSRGEAFF; CDR3nt: TGTGCCTGGAGTCCGAGTAGGGGGGAAGCTTTCTTT
abundance: -; d_gene: -; v_gene: TRBV19; j_gene: TRBJ1-5; CDR3aa: CASSTDYNPQHF; CDR3nt: TGTGCCAGTAGTACCGACTACAATCCCCAGCATTTT
abundance: -; d_gene: TRBD1; v_gene: TRBV5-1; j_gene: TRBJ1-4; CDR3aa: CASSLGWDRGEKLFF; CDR3nt: TGCGCCAGCAGCTTGGGCTGGGACAGGGGCGAAAAACTGTTTTTT
abundance: -; d_gene: TRBD1; v_gene: TRBV25-1; j_gene: TRBJ2-5; CDR3aa: CASSETGGETQYF; CDR3nt: TGTGCCAGCAGTGAAACAGGGGGAGAGACCCAGTACTTC
abundance: -; d_gene: -; v_gene: TRBV5-1; j_gene: TRBJ1-1; CDR3aa: CASSLVPDSNTEAFF; CDR3nt: TGCGCCAGCAGCTTGGTCCCTGACAGTAACACTGAAGCTTTCTTT
abundance: -; d_gene: -; v_gene: TRBV27; j_gene: TRBJ2-3; CDR3aa: CASSSTDTQYF; CDR3nt: TGTGCCAGCAGTTCTACAGATACGCAGTATTTT
abundance: -; d_gene: -; v_gene: TRBV4-1; j_gene: TRBJ1-4; CDR3aa: CASSRLGLNEKLFF; CDR3nt: TGCGCCAGCAGCCGCTTGGGACTTAATGAAAAACTGTTTTTT
abundance: -; d_gene: -; v_gene: TRBV6-1; j_gene: TRBJ1-3; CDR3aa: CASSAAPGQSGNTIYF; CDR3nt: TGTGCCAGCAGTGCGGCACCAGGGCAGTCGGGAAACACCATATATTTT
abundance: -; d_gene: -; v_gene: TRBV27; j_gene: TRBJ2-1; CDR3aa: CASSFSLGLNEQFF; CDR3nt: TGTGCCAGCAGTTTTTCCCTGGGGCTCAATGAGCAGTTCTTC